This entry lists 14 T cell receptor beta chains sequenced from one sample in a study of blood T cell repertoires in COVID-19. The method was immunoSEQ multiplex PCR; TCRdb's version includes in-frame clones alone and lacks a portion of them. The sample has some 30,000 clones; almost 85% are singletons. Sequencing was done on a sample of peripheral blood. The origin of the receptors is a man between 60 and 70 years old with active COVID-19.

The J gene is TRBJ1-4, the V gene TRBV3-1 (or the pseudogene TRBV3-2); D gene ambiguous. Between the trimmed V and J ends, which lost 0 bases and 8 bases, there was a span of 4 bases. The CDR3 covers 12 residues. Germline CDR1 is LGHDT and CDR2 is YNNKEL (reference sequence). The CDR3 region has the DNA TGTGCCAGCAGCCAAGATGGCGAAAAACTGTTTTTT. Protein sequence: CASSQDGEKLFF.

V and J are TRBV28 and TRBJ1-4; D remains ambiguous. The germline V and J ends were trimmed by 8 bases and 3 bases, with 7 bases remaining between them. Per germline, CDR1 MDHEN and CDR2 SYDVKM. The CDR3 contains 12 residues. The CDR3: CASGPANEKLFF. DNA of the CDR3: TGTGCCAGCGGCCCAGCTAATGAAAAACTGTTTTTT.

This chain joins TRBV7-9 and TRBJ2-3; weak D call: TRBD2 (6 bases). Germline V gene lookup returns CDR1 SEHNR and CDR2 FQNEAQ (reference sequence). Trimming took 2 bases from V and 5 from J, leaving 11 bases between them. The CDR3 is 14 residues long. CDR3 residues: CASSLRDLQDTQYF. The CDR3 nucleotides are TGTGCCAGCAGCTTAAGGGACTTACAAGATACGCAGTATTTT.

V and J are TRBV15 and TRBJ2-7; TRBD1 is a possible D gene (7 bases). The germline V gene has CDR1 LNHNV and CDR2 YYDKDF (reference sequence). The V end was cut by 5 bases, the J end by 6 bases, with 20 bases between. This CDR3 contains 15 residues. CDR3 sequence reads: CATSGGKDRSFEQYF. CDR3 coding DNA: TGTGCCACCAGCGGGGGGAAGGACAGGTCTTTCGAGCAGTACTTC.

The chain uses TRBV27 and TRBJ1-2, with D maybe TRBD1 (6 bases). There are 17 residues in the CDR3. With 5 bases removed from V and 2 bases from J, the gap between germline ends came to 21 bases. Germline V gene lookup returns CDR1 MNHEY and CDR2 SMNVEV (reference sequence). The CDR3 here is CASSELFPSDRNYGYTF. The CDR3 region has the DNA TGTGCCAGCAGTGAACTTTTTCCCTCGGACAGAAACTATGGCTACACCTTC.

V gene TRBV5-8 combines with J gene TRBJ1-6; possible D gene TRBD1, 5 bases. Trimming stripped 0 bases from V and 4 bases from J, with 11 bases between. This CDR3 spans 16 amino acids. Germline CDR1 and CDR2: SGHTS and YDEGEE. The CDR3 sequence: CASSLGGGAYNSPLHF. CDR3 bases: TGTGCCAGCAGCTTGGGTGGAGGGGCATATAATTCACCCCTCCACTTT. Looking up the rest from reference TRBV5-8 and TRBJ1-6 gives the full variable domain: EAGVTQSPTHLIKTRGQQATLRCSPISGHTSVYWYQQALGLGLQFLLWYDEGEERNRGNFPPRFSGRQFPNYSSELNVNALELEDSALYLCASSLGGGAYNSPLHFGNGTRLTVT.

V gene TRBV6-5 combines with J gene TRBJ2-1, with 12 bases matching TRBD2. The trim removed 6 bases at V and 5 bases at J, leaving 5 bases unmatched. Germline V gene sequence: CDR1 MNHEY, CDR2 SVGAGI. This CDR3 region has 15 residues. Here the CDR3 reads CASSLAGGKHNEQFF. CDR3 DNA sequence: TGTGCCAGCAGCCTAGCGGGAGGGAAACACAATGAGCAGTTCTTC.

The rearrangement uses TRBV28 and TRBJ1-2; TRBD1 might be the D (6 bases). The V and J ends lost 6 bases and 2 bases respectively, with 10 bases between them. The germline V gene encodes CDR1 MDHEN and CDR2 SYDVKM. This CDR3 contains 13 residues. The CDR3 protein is CASSLTGNYGYTF. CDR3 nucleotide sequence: TGTGCCAGCAGCTTAACAGGGAACTATGGCTACACCTTC.

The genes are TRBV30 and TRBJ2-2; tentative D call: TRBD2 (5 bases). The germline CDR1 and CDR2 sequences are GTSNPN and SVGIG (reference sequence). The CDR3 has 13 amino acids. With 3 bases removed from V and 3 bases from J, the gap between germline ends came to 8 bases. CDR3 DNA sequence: TGTGCCTGGAGCCTAGCACACACCGGGGAGCTGTTTTTT. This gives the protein CAWSLAHTGELFF. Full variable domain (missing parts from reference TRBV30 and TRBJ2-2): SQTIHQWPATLVQPVGSPLSLECTVEGTSNPNLYWYRQAAGRGLQLLFYSVGIGQISSEVPQNLSASRPQDRQFILSSKKLLLSDSGFYLCAWSLAHTGELFFGEGSRLTVL.

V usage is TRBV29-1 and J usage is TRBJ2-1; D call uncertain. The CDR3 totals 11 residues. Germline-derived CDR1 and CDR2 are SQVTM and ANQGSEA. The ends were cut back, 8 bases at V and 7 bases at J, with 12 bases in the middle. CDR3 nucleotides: TGCAGCTCGGCTACCAGGAATGAGCAGTTCTTC. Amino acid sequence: CSSATRNEQFF.

DNA for the CDR3: TGTGCCAGCAGCTTTTCCCAGGTCGCCTACGAGCAGTACTTC. As protein: CASSFSQVAYEQYF. This sequence joins TRBV3-1 (or the pseudogene TRBV3-2) and TRBJ2-7; the D is unclear. CDR3 length: 14 amino acids. Trimming removed 5 bases at V and 2 bases at J, with 13 bases between. Germline assignment: CDR1 LGHDT and CDR2 YNNKEL (reference sequence).

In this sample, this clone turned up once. CDR3 region: CASRELAGVYPGELFF. The CDR3 region has the DNA TGTGCCAGCAGGGAACTAGCGGGAGTATACCCCGGGGAGCTGTTTTTT. The V gene is TRBV6-1, the J gene TRBJ2-2; TRBD2 matches at 11 bases. The junction had 9 bases not matched to a gene; V was cut back by 6 bases and J by 6 bases. The germline V gene has CDR1 MNHNS and CDR2 SASEGT. This CDR3 contains 16 residues.

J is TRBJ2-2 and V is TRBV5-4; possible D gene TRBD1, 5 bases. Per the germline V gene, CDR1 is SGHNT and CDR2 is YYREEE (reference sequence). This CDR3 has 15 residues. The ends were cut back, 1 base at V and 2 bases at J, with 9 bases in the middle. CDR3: CASSLPGLNTGELFF. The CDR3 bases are TGTGCCAGCAGCTTGCCAGGGCTCAACACCGGGGAGCTGTTTTTT.

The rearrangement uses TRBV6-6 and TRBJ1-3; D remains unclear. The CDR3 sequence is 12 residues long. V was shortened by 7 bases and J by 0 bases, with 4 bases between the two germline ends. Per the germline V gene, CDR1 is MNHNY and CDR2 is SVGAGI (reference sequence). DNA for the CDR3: TGTGCCAGCATTAACTCTGGAAACACCATATATTTT. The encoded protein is CASINSGNTIYF.